One and the same sample provided the 19 T cell receptor beta chains below, sequenced in a study of T cell repertoires in cytomegalovirus infection (dated by TCRdb to the late 2010s). Sequencing relied on an Illumina HiSeq 1500. The public reads were run again by TCRdb, first through fastp at Q25 and then through MiXCR, and only productive beta chains were kept. A single entry per CDR3 protein holds the most common genes and DNA from its merged rows. This sample gives 400,000 to 550,000 distinct CDR3 sequences in total; about 11% of them show up just once. The ten top clones hold roughly 10% of the sample. Sequenced input: PBMCs. These receptors were taken from a human donor in good health (CMV status not recorded). Some clones in this sample may be carry-over from other donors' samples.

This clonotype was recorded many times. The rearrangement joins TRBV7-9 to TRBJ2-1; TRBD2 aligns across 9 bases. Germline V gene data show CDR1 as SEHNR and CDR2 as FQNEAQ (reference sequence). This CDR3 spans 15 amino acids. Trimming removed 2 bases from V and 4 bases from J; junction bases left unmatched: 3. The CDR3 nucleotides are TGTGCCAGCAGCTTACCTAGCGGGATGTACAATGAGCAGTTCTTC. Its translation: CASSLPSGMYNEQFF.

This clonotype has at least ten counts. The chain employs TRBV5-1 and TRBJ2-7, with 11 bases fitting TRBD1. There are 15 residues in the CDR3. The junction had 8 bases not matched to a gene; V was cut back by 4 bases and J by 5 bases. CDR1 SGHRS and CDR2 YFSETQ come from the germline V gene. The DNA of the CDR3 is TGCGCCAGCAGCGCCCCGGGACAGGGGGTCCACGAGCAGTACTTC. Residues: CASSAPGQGVHEQYF.

The sample holds many counts of this clonotype. The chain combines TRBV10-3 with TRBJ1-5; 7 bases align to TRBD1. The length of the CDR3 is 15 residues. Trimming at V came to 6 bases and at J to 0 bases, leaving 5 bases not matched to a gene. Germline V gene lookup returns CDR1 ENHRY and CDR2 SYGVKD. DNA for the CDR3: TGTGCCATCAGCACAGGGGATTATAGCAATCAGCCCCAGCATTTT. It codes for CAISTGDYSNQPQHF.

In this sample, this clonotype turned up many times. The V call is TRBV7-8, the J call TRBJ2-1, with D perhaps matching TRBD2 (6 bases). The CDR3 runs 17 residues. Germline values: CDR1 SGHVS, CDR2 FQNEAQ. Trimming took 2 bases from V and 1 from J, leaving 15 bases between them. The CDR3 is CASSLPHGSGSYNEQFF. In DNA form, the CDR3 reads TGTGCCAGCAGCTTACCCCACGGGAGCGGATCCTACAATGAGCAGTTCTTC.

This clonotype showed up many times. This chain connects TRBV3-1 to TRBJ2-1, with 9 bases that match TRBD2. The CDR3 has 18 residues. Losses at the gene ends were 6 bases for V and 2 bases for J; bases not matched to a gene: 14. CDR1 is LGHDT and CDR2 is YNNKEL in the germline V gene (reference sequence). The CDR3 sequence: CASSIPGLASNTYNEQFF. The CDR3 nucleotides are TGTGCCAGCAGTATTCCGGGACTAGCTTCGAATACCTACAATGAGCAGTTCTTC.

This clonotype was seen repeatedly, ten times or more. The J gene is TRBJ1-6, the V gene TRBV11-3; perhaps TRBD1 as D (5 bases). Germline V CDR1 and CDR2: SGHNT, YENEEA. The CDR3 length is 13 residues. Trimming pared 4 bases from V and 10 bases from J, leaving 11 bases between. CDR3 nucleotides: TGTGCCAGCAGCTATGGGGGGAGGTCACCCCTCCACTTT. Translation gives CASSYGGRSPLHF.

The genes are TRBV3-1 and TRBJ2-1; possibly TRBD2 for D (7 bases). V shed 0 bases and J shed 2 bases, with 17 bases lying between them. Per the germline V gene, CDR1 is LGHDT and CDR2 is YNNKEL (reference sequence). The CDR3 has 18 amino acids. In DNA form, the CDR3 reads TGTGCCAGCAGCCAAGAAGGGAAGGGGGGGCGAACCTACAATGAGCAGTTCTTC. This sequence encodes CASSQEGKGGRTYNEQFF.

This clonotype appeared many times. This chain connects TRBV19 to TRBJ2-3; D gene uncertain. Germline V gene sequence: CDR1 LNHDA, CDR2 SQIVND (reference sequence). The CDR3 has 12 residues. The germline V and J ends were trimmed by 11 bases and 2 bases, with 11 bases remaining between them. The chain's CDR3 is CASARDTDTQYF. The CDR3 DNA reads as TGTGCCTCCGCCCGTGACACAGATACGCAGTATTTT.

This clonotype was counted a few times. This chain joins TRBV19 and TRBJ2-5; D call uncertain. The CDR3 totals 13 residues. Germline V lookup: CDR1 LNHDA, CDR2 SQIVND (reference sequence). V was pared by 5 bases and J by 5 bases, with 12 bases between. The chain's CDR3 is CASSLGFRETQYF. CDR3 in DNA: TGTGCCAGTAGTTTAGGATTTCGGGAGACCCAGTACTTC.

This clonotype appeared many times. V gene TRBV12-3 or TRBV12-4 combines with J gene TRBJ1-4; 8 bases map to TRBD1. V trimming: 6 bases; J trimming: 5 bases; junction bases outside the gene matches: 5. The CDR3 length is 14 residues. DNA for the CDR3: TGTGCCAGCAGAACCGGGACAGGCAATGAAAAACTGTTTTTT. Amino acids: CASRTGTGNEKLFF.

This chain uses TRBV5-4 with TRBJ2-1; 9 nucleotides line up with TRBD2. The V gene end was trimmed by 0 bases and the J gene end by 6 bases; junction bases not matched to a gene: 7. The CDR3 runs to 16 residues. Germline CDR1 SGHNT, CDR2 YYREEE (reference sequence). Here the CDR3 reads CASSLDPAGGLNEQFF. In nucleotides, the CDR3 is TGTGCCAGCAGCTTGGACCCAGCGGGAGGTCTCAATGAGCAGTTCTTC. Variable domain in full (rest from reference TRBV5-4 and TRBJ2-1): ETGVTQSPTHLIKTRGQQVTLRCSSQSGHNTVSWYQQALGQGPQFIFQYYREEENGRGNFPPRFSGLQFPNYSSELNVNALELDDSALYLCASSLDPAGGLNEQFFGPGTRLTVL.

The chain employs TRBV7-9 and TRBJ1-3; tentatively, D is TRBD1 (5 bases). The CDR3 extends over 13 amino acids. Per the germline V gene, CDR1 is SEHNR and CDR2 is FQNEAQ (reference sequence). Trimming removed 7 bases at V and 1 base at J, with 8 bases between. CDR3 sequence (DNA): TGTGCCAGCAAAGGGGCGTCTGGAAACACCATATATTTT. Translated, it gives CASKGASGNTIYF.

In this sample, this clonotype turned up once. This chain links TRBV29-1 with TRBJ2-2, with D possibly being TRBD1 (5 bases). The V end was cut by 3 bases, the J end by 7 bases, with 12 bases between. CDR3 length: 13 residues. In germline, CDR1 is SQVTM, CDR2 ANQGSEA. This CDR3 reads CSVESQGNGELFF. CDR3 nucleotides: TGCAGCGTTGAGAGTCAGGGTAACGGGGAGCTGTTTTTT.

The sample holds many counts of this clonotype. This chain joins TRBV6-1 and TRBJ2-1; TRBD2 aligns across 7 bases. CDR3 length equals 13 residues. Germline-derived CDR1 and CDR2 are MNHNS and SASEGT. The ends lost 10 bases at V and 3 bases at J; junction bases unmatched: 6. CDR3 DNA sequence: TGTGCCACCTCCCCGGGGGGCTACAATGAGCAGTTCTTC. Amino acids: CATSPGGYNEQFF.

The J gene is TRBJ1-5, the V gene TRBV28; 8 nucleotides match TRBD1. Germline V lookup: CDR1 MDHEN, CDR2 SYDVKM. V was pared by 2 bases and J by 2 bases, with 2 bases of the junction left unmatched. The CDR3 contains 15 residues. Written as DNA, the CDR3 is TGTGCCAGCAGTTTAAAGGGACAGGGCAATCAGCCCCAGCATTTT. The encoded protein is CASSLKGQGNQPQHF.

This clonotype came up many times. The chain recombines TRBV7-9 with TRBJ1-1; D perhaps matches TRBD1 (5 bases). The V end was cut by 1 base, the J end by 3 bases, with 12 bases between. The V gene's germline CDR1 is SEHNR and CDR2 FQNEAQ (reference sequence). CDR3 length: 15 residues. The CDR3, as DNA: TGTGCCAGCAGCTTAGGGGTCAGGACATACACTGAAGCTTTCTTT. This codes for CASSLGVRTYTEAFF.

The J gene is TRBJ1-6, the V gene TRBV11-2, with D unresolved. The CDR3 totals 14 residues. Trimming stripped 5 bases from V and 6 bases from J, with 11 bases between. Looked up from germline, CDR1 is SGHAT and CDR2 is FQNNGV. The DNA for the CDR3 is TGTGCCAGCAGCCCCCGGGAGGGTAATTCACCCCTCCACTTT. It encodes CASSPREGNSPLHF. Together with reference TRBV11-2 and TRBJ1-6, the CDR3 gives the full variable domain: EAGVAQSPRYKIIEKRQSVAFWCNPISGHATLYWYQQILGQGPKLLIQFQNNGVVDDSQLPKDRFSAERLKGVDSTLKIQPAKLEDSAVYLCASSPREGNSPLHFGNGTRLTVT.

This clonotype was detected many times. V gene TRBV2 combines with J gene TRBJ1-5; 8 bases match TRBD1. V gave up 6 bases and J gave up 7 bases; unmatched junction bases: 8. This CDR3 is built from 14 residues. CDR1 and CDR2 (germline): SNHLY, FYNNEI. In nucleotides, the CDR3 is TGTGCCAGCAGGACCGACAGGGGTGGACAGCCCCAGCATTTT. Protein sequence: CASRTDRGGQPQHF.

This clonotype was detected only a few times. The rearrangement uses TRBV29-1 and TRBJ2-6; D gene ambiguous. The V gene lost 5 bases and the J gene lost 1 base, with 15 bases spanning the gap. CDR1 and CDR2 (germline): SQVTM, ANQGSEA. The CDR3 loop spans 16 amino acids. The CDR3 sequence is CSVTHRWESGANVLTF. CDR3 nucleotides: TGCAGCGTTACCCATCGGTGGGAATCTGGGGCCAACGTCCTGACTTTC.